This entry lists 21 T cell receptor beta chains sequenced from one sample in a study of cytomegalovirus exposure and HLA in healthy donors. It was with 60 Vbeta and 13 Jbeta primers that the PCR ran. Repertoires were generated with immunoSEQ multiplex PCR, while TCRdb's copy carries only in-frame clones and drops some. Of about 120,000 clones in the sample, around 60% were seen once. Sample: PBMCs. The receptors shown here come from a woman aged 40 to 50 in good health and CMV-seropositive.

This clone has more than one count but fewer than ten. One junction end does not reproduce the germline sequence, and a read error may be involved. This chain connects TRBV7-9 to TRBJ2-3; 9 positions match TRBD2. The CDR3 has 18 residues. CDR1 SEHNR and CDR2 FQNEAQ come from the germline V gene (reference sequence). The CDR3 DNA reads TGTTCCAGCAGCTTCACGGCGGGAGGGGGAACTAGCACAGATACGCAGTATTTT. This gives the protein CSSSFTAGGGTSTDTQYF.

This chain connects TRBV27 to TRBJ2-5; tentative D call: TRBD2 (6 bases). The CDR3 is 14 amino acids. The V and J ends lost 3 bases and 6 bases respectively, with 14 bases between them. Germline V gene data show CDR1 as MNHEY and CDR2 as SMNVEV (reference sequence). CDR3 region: CASSFTGSRKTQYF. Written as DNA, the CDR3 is TGTGCCAGCAGTTTTACCGGGAGTAGAAAGACCCAGTACTTC.

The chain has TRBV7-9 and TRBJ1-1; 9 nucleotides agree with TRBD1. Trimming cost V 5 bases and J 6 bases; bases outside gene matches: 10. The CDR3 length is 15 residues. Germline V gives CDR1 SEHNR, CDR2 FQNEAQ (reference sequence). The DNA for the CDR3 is TGTGCCAGCAGCAAAGACGGGACAGGGCGGGCTGAAGCTTTCTTT. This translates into CASSKDGTGRAEAFF.

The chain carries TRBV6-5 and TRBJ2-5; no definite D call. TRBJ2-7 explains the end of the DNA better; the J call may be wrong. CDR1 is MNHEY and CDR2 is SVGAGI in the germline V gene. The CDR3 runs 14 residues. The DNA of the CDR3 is TGTGCCAGCAGAACCGCCCAAAGCTCCTACGAGCAGTACTTC. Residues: CASRTAQSSYEQYF.

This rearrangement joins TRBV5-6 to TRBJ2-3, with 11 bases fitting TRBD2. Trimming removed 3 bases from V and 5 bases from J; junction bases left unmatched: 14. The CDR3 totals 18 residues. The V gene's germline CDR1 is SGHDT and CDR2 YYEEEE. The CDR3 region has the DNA TGTGCCAGCAGCTCTTTAGGGATAGCGGGAGGGCGAGGAGATACGCAGTATTTT. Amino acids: CASSSLGIAGGRGDTQYF.

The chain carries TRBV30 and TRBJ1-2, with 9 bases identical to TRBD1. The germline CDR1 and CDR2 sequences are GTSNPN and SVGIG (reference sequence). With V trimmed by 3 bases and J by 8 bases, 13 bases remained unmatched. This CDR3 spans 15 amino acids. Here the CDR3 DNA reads TGTGCCTGGAGAGGACAGGGGATAGGTCCGCGAGGCTACACCTTC. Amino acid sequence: CAWRGQGIGPRGYTF. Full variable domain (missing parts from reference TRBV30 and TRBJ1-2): SQTIHQWPATLVQPVGSPLSLECTVEGTSNPNLYWYRQAAGRGLQLLFYSVGIGQISSEVPQNLSASRPQDRQFILSSKKLLLSDSGFYLCAWRGQGIGPRGYTFGSGTRLTVV.

This chain's CDR3 is CAWSVGGGYGYTF. The CDR3 coding sequence is TGTGCCTGGAGTGTAGGGGGGGGCTATGGCTACACCTTC. J is TRBJ1-2 and V is TRBV30; D possibly corresponds to TRBD1 (6 bases). CDR1 is GTSNPN, CDR2 SVGIG, per germline (reference sequence). Deletions cut 0 bases from V and 4 bases from J, with 9 bases between. The CDR3 extends over 13 amino acids.

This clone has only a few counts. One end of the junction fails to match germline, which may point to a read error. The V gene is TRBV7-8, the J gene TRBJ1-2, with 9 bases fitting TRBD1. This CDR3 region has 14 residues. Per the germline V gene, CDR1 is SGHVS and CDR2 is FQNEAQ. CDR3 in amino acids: CASSYGTGNSGYTF. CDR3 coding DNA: TGTGCCAGCAGCTACGGGACAGGGAACTCTGGCTACACCTTC. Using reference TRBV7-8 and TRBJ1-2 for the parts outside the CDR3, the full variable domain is GAGVSQSPRYKVAKRGQDVALRCDPISGHVSLFWYQQALGQGPEFLTYFQNEAQLDKSGLPSDRFFAERPEGSVSTLKIQRTQQEDSAVYLCASSYGTGNSGYTFGSGTRLTVV.

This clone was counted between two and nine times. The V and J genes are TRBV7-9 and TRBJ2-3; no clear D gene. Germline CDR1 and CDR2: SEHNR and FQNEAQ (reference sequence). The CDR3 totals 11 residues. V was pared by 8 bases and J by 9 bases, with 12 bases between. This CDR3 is CASARLQTQYF. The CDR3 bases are TGTGCCAGCGCCCGACTTCAGACGCAGTATTTT.

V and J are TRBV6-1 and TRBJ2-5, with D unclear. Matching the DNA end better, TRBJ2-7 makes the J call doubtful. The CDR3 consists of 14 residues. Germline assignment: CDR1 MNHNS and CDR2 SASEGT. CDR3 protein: CASSHPPLFYEQYF. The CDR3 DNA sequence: TGTGCCAGCAGTCATCCACCGCTATTCTACGAGCAGTACTTC.

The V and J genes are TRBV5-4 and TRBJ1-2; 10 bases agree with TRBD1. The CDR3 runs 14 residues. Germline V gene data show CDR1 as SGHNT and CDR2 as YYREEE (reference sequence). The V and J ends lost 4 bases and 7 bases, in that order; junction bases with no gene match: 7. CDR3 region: CASSETGGAAGYTF. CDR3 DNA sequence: TGTGCCAGCAGCGAGACAGGGGGCGCGGCTGGCTACACCTTC.

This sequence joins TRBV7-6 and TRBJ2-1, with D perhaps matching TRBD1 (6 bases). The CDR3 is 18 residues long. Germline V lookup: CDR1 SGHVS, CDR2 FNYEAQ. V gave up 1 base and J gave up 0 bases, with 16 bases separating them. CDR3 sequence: CASSLEGTDRLSYNEQFF. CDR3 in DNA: TGTGCCAGCAGCTTAGAGGGAACAGACAGGCTCTCCTACAATGAGCAGTTCTTC.

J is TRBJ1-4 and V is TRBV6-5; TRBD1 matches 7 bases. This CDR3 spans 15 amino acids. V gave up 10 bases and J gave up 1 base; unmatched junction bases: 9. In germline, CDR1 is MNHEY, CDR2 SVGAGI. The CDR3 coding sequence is TGTGCCACCAGGGACAGACGGCGAACTAATGAAAAACTGTTTTTT. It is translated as CATRDRRRTNEKLFF.

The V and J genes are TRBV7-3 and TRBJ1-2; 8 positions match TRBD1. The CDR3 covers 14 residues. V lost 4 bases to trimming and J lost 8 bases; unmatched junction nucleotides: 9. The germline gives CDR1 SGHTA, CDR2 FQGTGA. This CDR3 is CASSSSTGEGGYTF. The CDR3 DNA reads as TGTGCCAGCAGCTCATCGACAGGGGAGGGCGGCTACACCTTC.

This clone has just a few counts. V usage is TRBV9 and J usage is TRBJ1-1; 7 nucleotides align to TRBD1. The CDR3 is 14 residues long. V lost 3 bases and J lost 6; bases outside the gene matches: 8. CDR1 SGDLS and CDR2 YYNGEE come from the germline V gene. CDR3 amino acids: CASSATGLGAEAFF. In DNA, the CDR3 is TGTGCCAGCAGCGCGACAGGGCTGGGAGCTGAAGCTTTCTTT.

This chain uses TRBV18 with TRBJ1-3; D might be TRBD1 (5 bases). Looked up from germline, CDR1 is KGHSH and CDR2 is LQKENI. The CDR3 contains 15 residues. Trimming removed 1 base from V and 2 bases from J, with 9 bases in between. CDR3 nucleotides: TGTGCCAGCTCACCACGAGGGGAGGCTGGAAACACCATATATTTT. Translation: CASSPRGEAGNTIYF.

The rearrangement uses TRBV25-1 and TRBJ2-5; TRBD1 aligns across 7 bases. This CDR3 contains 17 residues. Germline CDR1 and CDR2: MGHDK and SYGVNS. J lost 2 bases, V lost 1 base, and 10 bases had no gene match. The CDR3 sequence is CASSELGGAGSQETQYF. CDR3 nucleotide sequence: TGTGCCAGCAGTGAATTAGGGGGCGCTGGGTCGCAAGAGACCCAGTACTTC.

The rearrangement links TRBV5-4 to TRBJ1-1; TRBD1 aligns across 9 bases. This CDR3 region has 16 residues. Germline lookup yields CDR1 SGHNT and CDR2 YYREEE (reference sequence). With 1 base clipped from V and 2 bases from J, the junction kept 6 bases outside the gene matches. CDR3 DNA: TGTGCCAGCAGCTTGCTTACAGGGGGCAGAAACACTGAAGCTTTCTTT. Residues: CASSLLTGGRNTEAFF. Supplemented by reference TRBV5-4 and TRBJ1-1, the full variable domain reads ETGVTQSPTHLIKTRGQQVTLRCSSQSGHNTVSWYQQALGQGPQFIFQYYREEENGRGNFPPRFSGLQFPNYSSELNVNALELDDSALYLCASSLLTGGRNTEAFFGQGTRLTVV.

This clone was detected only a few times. CDR3 protein: CASSLGQILSGNTIYF. Here the CDR3 DNA reads TGTGCCAGCAGCTTAGGACAAATCCTCTCTGGAAACACCATATATTTT. The V call is TRBV7-2, the J call TRBJ1-3; D is unclear. This CDR3 has 16 amino acids. With 1 base removed from V and 0 bases from J, the gap between germline ends came to 10 bases. The V gene's germline CDR1 is SGHTA and CDR2 FQGNSA.

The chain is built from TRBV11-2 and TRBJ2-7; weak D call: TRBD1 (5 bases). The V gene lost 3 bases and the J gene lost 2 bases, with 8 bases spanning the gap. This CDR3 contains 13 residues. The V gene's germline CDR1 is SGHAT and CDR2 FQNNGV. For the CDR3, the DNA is TGTGCCAGCAGCTTTACAGGTCCCTACGAGCAGTACTTC. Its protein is CASSFTGPYEQYF.

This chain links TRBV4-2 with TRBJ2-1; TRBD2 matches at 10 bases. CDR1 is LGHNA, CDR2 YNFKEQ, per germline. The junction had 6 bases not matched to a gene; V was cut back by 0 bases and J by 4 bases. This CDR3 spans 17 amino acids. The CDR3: CASSQDLGLALYNEQFF. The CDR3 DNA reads TGTGCCAGCAGCCAAGATCTGGGACTAGCGCTTTACAATGAGCAGTTCTTC.